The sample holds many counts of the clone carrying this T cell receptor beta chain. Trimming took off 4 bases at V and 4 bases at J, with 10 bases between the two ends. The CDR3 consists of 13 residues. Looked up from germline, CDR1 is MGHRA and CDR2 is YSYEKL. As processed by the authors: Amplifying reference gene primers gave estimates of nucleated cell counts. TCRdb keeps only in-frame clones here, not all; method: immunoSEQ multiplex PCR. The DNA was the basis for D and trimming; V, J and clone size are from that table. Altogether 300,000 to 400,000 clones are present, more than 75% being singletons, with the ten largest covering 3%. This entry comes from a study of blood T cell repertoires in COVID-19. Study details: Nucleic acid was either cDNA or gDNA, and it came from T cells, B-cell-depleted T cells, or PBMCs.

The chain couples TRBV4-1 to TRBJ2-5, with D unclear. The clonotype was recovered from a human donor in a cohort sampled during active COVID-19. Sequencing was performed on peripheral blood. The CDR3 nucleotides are TGCGCCAGCAGCCGCACCGCAGGAGAGACCCAGTACTTC. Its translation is CASSRTAGETQYF.